The TCR beta chain described here comes from a study of identical twins. TCRdb reanalysed the 5' RACE reads using MiXCR and keeps one entry per CDR3 protein. Of 510,000 or so distinct CDR3 sequences listed, about 16% are singletons. Overall study findings and caveats: Twin-shared out-of-frame alpha sequences were enriched for low generation probability.

CDR3 length equals 14 residues. V shed 4 bases and J 5 bases; nucleotides not matched to a gene: 5. The germline gives CDR1 SGHRS, CDR2 YFSETQ. This clonotype was counted a few times. What it recognizes is unknown. Another study also made use of these data, one on yellow fever vaccine responses in identical twins.

V gene TRBV5-1 combines with J gene TRBJ2-4; 8 bases line up with TRBD1. This clonotype originated in a woman younger than 30 in good health. The sequencing sample was made of CD4+ T cells sorted from blood. CDR3 residues: CASSEGTGENIQYF. Here the CDR3 DNA reads TGCGCCAGCAGCGAGGGGACAGGCGAAAACATTCAGTACTTC.